This entry is about one TCR beta chain. Its antigen is still unknown. Given a far larger clone just one base away, this is likely a sequencing read error. The sample has other DNA sequences that encode this CDR3 too. As to treatment: about 20 received Ad26.COV2.S at low or high dose, single or two shots; about 5 received placebo; per-sample allocation not given. Each sample was drawn 63 days after the first injection (of vaccine or placebo). Assay: immunoSEQ multiplex PCR; the TCRdb copy retains only in-frame clones and omits some. The data show roughly 350,000 clones, roughly 90% seen once. This specimen comes from a study of Ad26.COV2.S vaccination and SARS-CoV-2 variants. Study-level results: Measures of TCR breadth and depth may have fallen short of total T cell responses.

The CDR3 totals 11 residues. Germline V CDR1 and CDR2: MDHEN, SYDVKM. V lost 4 bases and J 1 base, leaving 1 base between the germline ends. The V gene is TRBV28, the J gene TRBJ1-1; D remains ambiguous. The source was peripheral blood, collected in a trial of Ad26.COV2.S vaccine versus placebo. The receptor was isolated from a person aged 18 to 59 who received the Ad26.COV2.S COVID-19 vaccine or a placebo. This CDR3 reads CASSSNTEAFF. The CDR3 DNA sequence: TGTGCCAGCAGTTCGAACACTGAAGCTTTCTTT.